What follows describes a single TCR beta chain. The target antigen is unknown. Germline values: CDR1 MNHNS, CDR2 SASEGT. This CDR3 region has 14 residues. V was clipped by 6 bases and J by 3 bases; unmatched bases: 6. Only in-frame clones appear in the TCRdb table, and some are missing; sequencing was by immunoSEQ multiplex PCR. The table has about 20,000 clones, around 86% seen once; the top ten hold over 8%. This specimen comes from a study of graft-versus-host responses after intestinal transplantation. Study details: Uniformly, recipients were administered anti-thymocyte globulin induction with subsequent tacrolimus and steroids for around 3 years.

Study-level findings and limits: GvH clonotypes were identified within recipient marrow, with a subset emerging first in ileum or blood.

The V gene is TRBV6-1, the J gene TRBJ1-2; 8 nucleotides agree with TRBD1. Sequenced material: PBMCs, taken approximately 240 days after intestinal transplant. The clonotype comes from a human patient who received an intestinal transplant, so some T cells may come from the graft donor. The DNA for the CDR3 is TGTGCCAGCAGATTGACAGGGGCTTACTATGGCTACACCTTC. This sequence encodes CASRLTGAYYGYTF.